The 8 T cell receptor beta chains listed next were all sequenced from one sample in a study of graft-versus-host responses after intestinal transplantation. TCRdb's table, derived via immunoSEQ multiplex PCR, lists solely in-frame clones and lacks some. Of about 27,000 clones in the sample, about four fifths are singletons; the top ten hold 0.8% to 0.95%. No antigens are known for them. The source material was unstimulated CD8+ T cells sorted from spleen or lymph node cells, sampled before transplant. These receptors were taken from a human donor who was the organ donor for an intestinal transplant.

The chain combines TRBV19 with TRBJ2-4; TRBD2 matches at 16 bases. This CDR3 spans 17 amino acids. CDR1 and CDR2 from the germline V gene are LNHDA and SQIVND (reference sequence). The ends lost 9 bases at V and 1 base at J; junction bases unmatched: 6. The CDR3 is CASGTSGGARAKNIQYF. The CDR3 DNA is TGTGCCAGCGGGACTAGCGGGGGGGCCCGGGCCAAAAACATTCAGTACTTC.

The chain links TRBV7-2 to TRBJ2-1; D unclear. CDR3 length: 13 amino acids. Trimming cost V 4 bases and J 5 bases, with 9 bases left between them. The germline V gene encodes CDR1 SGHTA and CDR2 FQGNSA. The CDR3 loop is CASSSSTHNEQFF. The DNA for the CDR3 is TGTGCCAGCAGCTCATCGACTCACAATGAGCAGTTCTTC.

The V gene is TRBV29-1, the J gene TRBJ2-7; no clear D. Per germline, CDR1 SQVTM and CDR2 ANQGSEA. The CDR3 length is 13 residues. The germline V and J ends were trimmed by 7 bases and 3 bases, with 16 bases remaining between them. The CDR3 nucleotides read TGCAGCGCCACCAGGAGCCTAGGCTACGAGCAGTACTTC. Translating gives CSATRSLGYEQYF.

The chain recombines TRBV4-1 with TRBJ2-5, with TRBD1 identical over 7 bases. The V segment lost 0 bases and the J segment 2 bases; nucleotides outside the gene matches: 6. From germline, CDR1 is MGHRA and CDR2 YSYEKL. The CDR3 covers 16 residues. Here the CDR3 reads CASSQDPTTGQETQYF. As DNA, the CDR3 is TGCGCCAGCAGCCAAGATCCCACGACAGGGCAAGAGACCCAGTACTTC.

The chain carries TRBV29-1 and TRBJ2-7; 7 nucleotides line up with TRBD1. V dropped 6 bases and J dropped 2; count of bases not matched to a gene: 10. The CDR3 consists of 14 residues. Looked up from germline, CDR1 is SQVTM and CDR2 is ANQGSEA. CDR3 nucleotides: TGCAGCGTGATGGGGACAGATGGAACCTACGAGCAGTACTTC. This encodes CSVMGTDGTYEQYF.

The CDR3 is CASSVDSGNEQFF. In nucleotides, the CDR3 is TGTGCCAGCAGCGTAGATAGCGGGAATGAGCAGTTCTTC. This chain joins TRBV9 and TRBJ2-1; TRBD2 matches 7 bases. Germline-derived CDR1 and CDR2 are SGDLS and YYNGEE. The CDR3 covers 13 residues. V lost 0 bases to trimming and J lost 7 bases; unmatched junction nucleotides: 1. Filled out from reference TRBV9 and TRBJ2-1, the complete variable domain reads DSGVTQTPKHLITATGQRVTLRCSPRSGDLSVYWYQQSLDQGLQFLIQYYNGEERAKGNILERFSAQQFPDLHSELNLSSLELGDSALYFCASSVDSGNEQFFGPGTRLTVL.

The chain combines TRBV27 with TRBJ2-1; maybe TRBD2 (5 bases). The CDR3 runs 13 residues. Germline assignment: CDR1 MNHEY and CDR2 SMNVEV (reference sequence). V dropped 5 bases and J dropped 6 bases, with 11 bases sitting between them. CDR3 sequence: CASSPYRGNEQFF. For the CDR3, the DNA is TGTGCCAGCAGTCCCTACCGGGGCAATGAGCAGTTCTTC.

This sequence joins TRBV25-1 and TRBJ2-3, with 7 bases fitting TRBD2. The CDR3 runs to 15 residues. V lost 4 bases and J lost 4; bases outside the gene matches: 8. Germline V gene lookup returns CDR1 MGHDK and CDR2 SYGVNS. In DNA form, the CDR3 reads TGTGCCAGCAGTGCATCCCTCGGACTAGCAGATACGCAGTATTTT. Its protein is CASSASLGLADTQYF.